One sample yielded the 30 T cell receptor beta chains listed below, sequenced in a study of T cell responses to AZD1222 COVID-19 vaccine. Profiled with immunoSEQ multiplex PCR; TCRdb holds only in-frame clones, not every one. The sample lists more than 250,000 clones; 93% were seen once. This specimen consisted of peripheral blood, obtained on day 0 of AZD1222 vaccination. The origin of the receptors is an adult in good health.

The V call is TRBV24-1, the J call TRBJ2-2, with a tentative D call TRBD1 (5 bases). Germline lookup yields CDR1 KGHDR and CDR2 SFDVKD. CDR3 length equals 14 residues. Trimming shortened V by 3 bases and J by 6 bases, and 10 bases separated the two germline ends. The CDR3 is CATSDPTAPGELFF. CDR3 coding DNA: TGTGCCACCAGTGATCCGACAGCCCCCGGGGAGCTGTTTTTT.

The chain has TRBV9 and TRBJ2-1; TRBD2 matches at 12 bases. The CDR3 runs to 15 residues. CDR1 and CDR2 from the germline V gene are SGDLS and YYNGEE. J lost 7 bases, V lost 4 bases, and 6 bases had no gene match. The CDR3: CASSPRLAGENEQFF. The CDR3 coding sequence is TGTGCCAGCAGCCCTAGACTAGCGGGAGAGAATGAGCAGTTCTTC.

The chain joins TRBV11-2 to TRBJ2-3; D remains ambiguous. Trimming pared 0 bases from V and 4 bases from J, leaving 8 bases between. This CDR3 is built from 14 residues. The germline V gene encodes CDR1 SGHAT and CDR2 FQNNGV. CDR3 region: CASSLDRRADTQYF. In DNA form, the CDR3 reads TGTGCCAGCAGCTTAGATCGAAGGGCAGATACGCAGTATTTT. Looking up the rest from reference TRBV11-2 and TRBJ2-3 gives the full variable domain: EAGVAQSPRYKIIEKRQSVAFWCNPISGHATLYWYQQILGQGPKLLIQFQNNGVVDDSQLPKDRFSAERLKGVDSTLKIQPAKLEDSAVYLCASSLDRRADTQYFGPGTRLTVL.

J is TRBJ1-1 and V is TRBV7-3, with no clear D. The ends were cut back, 3 bases at V and 0 bases at J, with 5 bases in the middle. The germline V gene encodes CDR1 SGHTA and CDR2 FQGTGA. The CDR3 extends over 13 amino acids. In DNA form, the CDR3 reads TGTGCCAGCAGCTTTAGTTTGAACACTGAAGCTTTCTTT. Protein: CASSFSLNTEAFF.

The rearrangement joins TRBV5-1 to TRBJ1-3; D is perhaps TRBD1 (5 bases). V lost 5 bases, J lost 4 bases, and 16 bases lay in between. From germline, CDR1 is SGHRS and CDR2 YFSETQ. The CDR3 sequence is 15 residues long. CDR3 sequence reads: CASSSTGLPGNTIYF. DNA of the CDR3: TGCGCCAGCAGTTCTACGGGACTCCCGGGAAACACCATATATTTT.

V gene TRBV4-1 combines with J gene TRBJ1-2, with no clear D. The V end was cut by 0 bases, the J end by 4 bases, with 12 bases between. The length of the CDR3 is 15 residues. Germline CDR1 and CDR2: MGHRA and YSYEKL. The CDR3: CASSQEAVEGYGYTF. The DNA of the CDR3 is TGCGCCAGCAGCCAAGAGGCCGTAGAAGGCTATGGCTACACCTTC.

V and J are TRBV5-1 and TRBJ2-1, with 9 bases that match TRBD2. Germline V gene data show CDR1 as SGHRS and CDR2 as YFSETQ. This CDR3 has 16 residues. The V gene end was trimmed by 5 bases and the J gene end by 1 base; junction bases not matched to a gene: 7. In DNA, the CDR3 is TGCGCCAGCAGTCTGGCCCTAGCGGGGTCCTACAATGAGCAGTTCTTC. Translated: CASSLALAGSYNEQFF.

The J gene is TRBJ2-4, the V gene TRBV27, with a possible D match to TRBD2 (7 bases). The germline V gene has CDR1 MNHEY and CDR2 SMNVEV (reference sequence). This CDR3 has 15 amino acids. V gave up 2 bases and J gave up 7 bases, with 15 bases separating them. Here the CDR3 DNA reads TGTGCCAGCAGTTTACGCCGGGGGGCCGGGAACATTCAGTACTTC. Its protein product is CASSLRRGAGNIQYF.

The genes are TRBV7-3 and TRBJ2-5; no firm D call. V lost 4 bases to trimming and J lost 4 bases, with 10 bases between them. This CDR3 comprises 13 residues. Germline lookup yields CDR1 SGHTA and CDR2 FQGTGA. CDR3 in amino acids: CASSSVSGETQYF. CDR3 nucleotide sequence: TGTGCCAGCAGCTCAGTGTCTGGAGAGACCCAGTACTTC. The full variable domain, its missing parts supplied by reference TRBV7-3 and TRBJ2-5, is GAGVSQTPSNKVTEKGKYVELRCDPISGHTALYWYRQSLGQGPEFLIYFQGTGAADDSGLPNDRFFAVRPEGSVSTLKIQRTERGDSAVYLCASSSVSGETQYFGPGTRLLVL.

This chain connects TRBV7-9 to TRBJ2-7; 7 bases line up with TRBD1. V lost 5 bases to trimming and J lost 2 bases; unmatched junction nucleotides: 6. CDR3 size: 14 residues. Germline loops: CDR1 SEHNR, CDR2 FQNEAQ (reference sequence). DNA for the CDR3: TGTGCCAGCAGCCAAGGGGGCCGTACCTACGAGCAGTACTTC. Translation: CASSQGGRTYEQYF.

This sequence joins TRBV2 and TRBJ1-4, with D tentatively TRBD1 (6 bases). The ends were cut back, 7 bases at V and 6 bases at J, with 18 bases in the middle. Germline loops: CDR1 SNHLY, CDR2 FYNNEI. The CDR3 is 15 residues long. The CDR3 nucleotides are TGTGCCAGCACCAAAGGGGGGAGCGGGGATGAAAAACTGTTTTTT. Protein product: CASTKGGSGDEKLFF. Full variable domain (outside the CDR3, taken from reference TRBV2 and TRBJ1-4): EPEVTQTPSHQVTQMGQEVILRCVPISNHLYFYWYRQILGQKVEFLVSFYNNEISEKSEIFDDQFSVERPDGSNFTLKIRSTKLEDSAMYFCASTKGGSGDEKLFFGSGTQLSVL.

The V call is TRBV28, the J call TRBJ1-2; possibly TRBD1 for D (6 bases). Trimming removed 4 bases from V and 3 bases from J, with 18 bases in between. CDR1 MDHEN and CDR2 SYDVKM come from the germline V gene. This CDR3 spans 16 amino acids. The CDR3: CASSSPSAGAHYGYTF. The CDR3 DNA reads TGTGCCAGCAGTTCCCCGTCGGCGGGGGCGCACTATGGCTACACCTTC.

The chain employs TRBV11-2 and TRBJ2-7; D is possibly TRBD2 (7 bases). This CDR3 contains 15 residues. V was cut by 0 bases and J by 0 bases, with 9 bases left in between. Germline V lookup: CDR1 SGHAT, CDR2 FQNNGV. The CDR3 sequence: CASSLERGGSYEQYF. DNA for the CDR3: TGTGCCAGCAGCTTAGAGAGGGGGGGCTCCTACGAGCAGTACTTC. Full variable domain (missing parts from reference TRBV11-2 and TRBJ2-7): EAGVAQSPRYKIIEKRQSVAFWCNPISGHATLYWYQQILGQGPKLLIQFQNNGVVDDSQLPKDRFSAERLKGVDSTLKIQPAKLEDSAVYLCASSLERGGSYEQYFGPGTRLTVT.

This chain joins TRBV25-1 and TRBJ1-4; TRBD1 agrees at 7 bases. The length of the CDR3 is 15 residues. J was trimmed by 3 bases and V by 3 bases; bases with no gene match: 4. CDR1 is MGHDK and CDR2 is SYGVNS in the germline V gene. The CDR3 reads CASSDSTGPNEKLFF. CDR3 DNA: TGTGCCAGCAGTGATTCGACAGGGCCTAATGAAAAACTGTTTTTT.

The V call is TRBV7-6, the J call TRBJ1-4; D is ambiguous. Germline CDR1 SGHVS, CDR2 FNYEAQ. The CDR3 is 17 amino acids. Trimming left V 5 bases short and J 5 bases short, with 21 bases between. This CDR3 is CASSPLLPSTQNEKLFF. In nucleotides, the CDR3 is TGTGCCAGCAGCCCGCTTCTCCCCTCCACCCAGAATGAAAAACTGTTTTTT.

V usage is TRBV19 and J usage is TRBJ1-5; D is unresolved. Trimming pared 3 bases from V and 4 bases from J, leaving 10 bases between. Germline assignment: CDR1 LNHDA and CDR2 SQIVND (reference sequence). The CDR3 totals 14 residues. CDR3 residues: CASSMGRGNQPQHF. CDR3 nucleotides: TGTGCCAGTAGTATGGGCCGAGGTAATCAGCCCCAGCATTTT.

This clone was recorded only once. The chain uses TRBV10-3 and TRBJ2-6; D assignment may be TRBD1 or TRBD2 (6 bases each). Germline CDR1 reads ENHRY; CDR2 reads SYGVKD. The CDR3 sequence is 21 residues long. V lost 3 bases, J lost 2 bases, and 26 bases lay in between. The CDR3 spells CAISDLVSGIRGVAGANVLTF. The DNA for the CDR3 is TGTGCCATCAGTGATCTGGTCTCAGGGATTAGGGGGGTCGCTGGGGCCAACGTCCTGACTTTC.

The chain carries TRBV9 and TRBJ1-1; D is possibly TRBD1 (5 bases). This CDR3 contains 15 residues. Deletions cut 0 bases from V and 4 bases from J, with 13 bases between. Per germline, CDR1 SGDLS and CDR2 YYNGEE. Here the CDR3 DNA reads TGTGCCAGCAGCGTAGAACCAAGTAGGGGCACTGAAGCTTTCTTT. Translating it yields CASSVEPSRGTEAFF.

This rearrangement joins TRBV5-1 to TRBJ1-1; TRBD1 aligns across 7 bases. This CDR3 has 14 residues. Trimming at V came to 3 bases and at J to 3 bases, leaving 5 bases not matched to a gene. Germline V gene data show CDR1 as SGHRS and CDR2 as YFSETQ. CDR3 sequence: CASSYDRVYTEAFF. The CDR3 DNA is TGCGCCAGCAGCTATGACAGGGTCTACACTGAAGCTTTCTTT.

The chain uses TRBV2 and TRBJ2-6; a weak D match, TRBD1 (6 bases). Germline assignment: CDR1 SNHLY and CDR2 FYNNEI. The V end lost 9 bases, the J end lost 2 bases, and 17 bases lay between the germline ends. The CDR3 covers 16 residues. The CDR3 protein is CASTGTFRAGANVLTF. In DNA, the CDR3 is TGTGCCAGTACAGGGACGTTCCGGGCTGGGGCCAACGTCCTGACTTTC.

The rearrangement links TRBV28 to TRBJ2-5, with a weak D call TRBD2 (6 bases). V gave up 3 bases and J gave up 6 bases, with 17 bases separating them. Germline values: CDR1 MDHEN, CDR2 SYDVKM. CDR3 length: 15 residues. The CDR3 DNA sequence: TGTGCCAGCAGTTTCGGGACTGCCCCTTTGAAGACCCAGTACTTC. Amino acid sequence: CASSFGTAPLKTQYF.

The chain joins TRBV2 to TRBJ2-7; weak D call: TRBD1 (8 bases). Trimming took off 4 bases at V and 3 bases at J, with 16 bases between the two ends. This CDR3 spans 15 amino acids. Germline V CDR1 and CDR2: SNHLY, FYNNEI. CDR3 residues: CASSAGQGGRYEQYF. In DNA form, the CDR3 reads TGTGCCAGCAGTGCCGGACAGGGAGGGCGCTACGAGCAGTACTTC.

This clone was seen just once. The genes are TRBV5-1 and TRBJ2-7, with D unclear. Germline loops: CDR1 SGHRS, CDR2 YFSETQ. V lost 0 bases, J lost 4 bases, and 8 bases lay in between. The CDR3 sequence is 13 residues long. CDR3 amino acids: CASSLDAEYEQYF. CDR3 nucleotides: TGCGCCAGCAGCTTGGACGCGGAATACGAGCAGTACTTC.

The V gene is TRBV28, the J gene TRBJ2-7, with 8 nucleotides matching TRBD2. The germline CDR1 and CDR2 sequences are MDHEN and SYDVKM. This CDR3 is 15 amino acids long. Trimming cost V 7 bases and J 3 bases; bases outside gene matches: 11. This CDR3 is CASTIGGARDYEQYF. CDR3 coding DNA: TGTGCCAGCACCATCGGGGGGGCCAGGGACTACGAGCAGTACTTC.

The chain joins TRBV6-6 to TRBJ1-1, with TRBD1 matching 7 bases. From germline, CDR1 is MNHNY and CDR2 SVGAGI (reference sequence). With 5 bases clipped from V and 0 bases from J, the junction kept 6 bases outside the gene matches. The CDR3 totals 15 residues. The chain's CDR3 is CASSTGQLMNTEAFF. CDR3 sequence (DNA): TGTGCCAGCAGTACGGGACAGCTCATGAACACTGAAGCTTTCTTT.

This chain links TRBV5-4 with TRBJ1-1; D is uncertain. Germline CDR1 SGHNT, CDR2 YYREEE (reference sequence). This CDR3 is 14 amino acids long. V lost 0 bases, J lost 0 bases, and 6 bases lay in between. This chain's CDR3 is CASSLVGMNTEAFF. CDR3 sequence (DNA): TGTGCCAGCAGCTTGGTAGGGATGAACACTGAAGCTTTCTTT.

The chain carries TRBV5-1 and TRBJ1-3, with D tentatively TRBD1 (5 bases). Trimming stripped 4 bases from V and 2 bases from J, with 7 bases between. The CDR3 extends over 13 amino acids. Germline V gives CDR1 SGHRS, CDR2 YFSETQ. The CDR3 protein is CASSRTTGNTIYF. The CDR3 region has the DNA TGCGCCAGCAGCCGGACAACTGGAAACACCATATATTTT. The whole variable domain, filled in from reference TRBV5-1 and TRBJ1-3, reads KAGVTQTPRYLIKTRGQQVTLSCSPISGHRSVSWYQQTPGQGLQFLFEYFSETQRNKGNFPGRFSGRQFSNSRSEMNVSTLELGDSALYLCASSRTTGNTIYFGEGSWLTVV.

This rearrangement joins TRBV28 to TRBJ2-7, with 8 positions matching TRBD2. V lost 6 bases and J lost 6; bases outside the gene matches: 7. Germline CDR1 and CDR2: MDHEN and SYDVKM. This CDR3 is built from 13 residues. The CDR3 here is CASSRGGRFEQYF. CDR3 sequence (DNA): TGTGCCAGCAGCCGGGGGGGTCGTTTCGAGCAGTACTTC.

The chain is built from TRBV5-1 and TRBJ1-2, with 7 bases aligning to TRBD1. The V gene end was trimmed by 0 bases and the J gene end by 3 bases; junction bases not matched to a gene: 2. CDR1 SGHRS and CDR2 YFSETQ come from the germline V gene. The CDR3 has 14 residues. CDR3 nucleotides: TGCGCCAGCAGCTTGGAACAGGGGTACTATGGCTACACCTTC. This gives the protein CASSLEQGYYGYTF.

This rearrangement joins TRBV28 to TRBJ1-5; 10 nucleotides agree with TRBD1. V trimming: 0 bases; J trimming: 4 bases; junction bases outside the gene matches: 0. The CDR3 covers 15 residues. CDR1 and CDR2 (germline): MDHEN, SYDVKM. The CDR3 DNA reads as TGTGCCAGCAGTTTATGGGACAGGGGGAATCAGCCCCAGCATTTT. It translates to CASSLWDRGNQPQHF.